Below, 25 T cell receptor beta chains from the same sample are listed, as sequenced in a study of T cell responses to AZD1222 COVID-19 vaccine. Sequencing was performed with immunoSEQ multiplex PCR; in TCRdb, only in-frame clones are kept and a portion is missing. The sample holds about 160,000 clones, 85% to 95% seen once. Here the sequenced sample was peripheral blood, taken on day 0 of AZD1222 vaccination. The source of these receptors is an adult in good health.

The genes are TRBV2 and TRBJ2-3; the D gene is possibly TRBD2 (6 bases). V was pared by 5 bases and J by 0 bases, with 9 bases between. Germline values: CDR1 SNHLY, CDR2 FYNNEI. CDR3 length: 14 amino acids. As DNA, the CDR3 is TGTGCCAGCAGTTTAGGGACTAGCACAGATACGCAGTATTTT. Translated, it gives CASSLGTSTDTQYF.

The V and J genes are TRBV18 and TRBJ2-1; 7 nucleotides match TRBD1. Per germline, CDR1 KGHSH and CDR2 LQKENI. V shed 0 bases, J shed 5 bases, and the junction held 10 bases outside the gene matches. The CDR3 spans 17 residues. This CDR3 is CASSPPLDRSNHNEQFF. In DNA form, the CDR3 reads TGTGCCAGCTCACCACCCCTGGACAGGAGTAATCACAATGAGCAGTTCTTC.

CDR3 loop: CASSLGRDTSYEQYV. The DNA of the CDR3 is TGTGCCAGCAGCTTAGGTCGGGACACCTCCTACGAGCAGTACGTC. V gene TRBV11-2 combines with J gene TRBJ2-7; TRBD1 is a possible D gene (6 bases). There are 15 residues in the CDR3. V lost 1 base and J lost 0, with 10 bases in between. CDR1 and CDR2 from the germline V gene are SGHAT and FQNNGV.

The V call is TRBV7-2, the J call TRBJ1-1, with 9 positions matching TRBD1. The CDR3 has 14 residues. The germline gives CDR1 SGHTA, CDR2 FQGNSA. V dropped 5 bases and J dropped 1; count of bases not matched to a gene: 2. The DNA of the CDR3 is TGTGCCAGCAGCCGGACAGGGGAGAACACTGAAGCTTTCTTT. Residues: CASSRTGENTEAFF. Looking up the rest from reference TRBV7-2 and TRBJ1-1 gives the full variable domain: GAGVSQSPSNKVTEKGKDVELRCDPISGHTALYWYRQSLGQGLEFLIYFQGNSAPDKSGLPSDRFSAERTGGSVSTLTIQRTQQEDSAVYLCASSRTGENTEAFFGQGTRLTVV.

V and J are TRBV19 and TRBJ2-1, with a possible D match to TRBD1 (6 bases). CDR1 is LNHDA and CDR2 is SQIVND in the germline V gene (reference sequence). V was pared by 5 bases and J by 5 bases, with 13 bases between. There are 14 residues in the CDR3. The CDR3 reads CASSPGTKNNEQFF. CDR3 nucleotides: TGTGCCAGTAGTCCCGGGACAAAAAACAATGAGCAGTTCTTC.

This clone was detected only once. V and J are TRBV14 and TRBJ2-1; D gene unclear. Germline V lookup: CDR1 SGHDN, CDR2 FVKESK. V was trimmed by 5 bases and J by 0 bases, leaving 14 bases between them. The CDR3 totals 16 residues. DNA of the CDR3: TGTGCCAGCAGCTTCGAAAGGCCGAGCTCCTACAATGAGCAGTTCTTC. It yields the protein CASSFERPSSYNEQFF.

V usage is TRBV6-2 or TRBV6-3 and J usage is TRBJ2-7; D perhaps matches TRBD1 (5 bases). This CDR3 has 14 residues. Germline loops: CDR1 MNHEY, CDR2 SVGEGT. V was pared by 3 bases and J by 2 bases, with 11 bases between. The CDR3 DNA reads as TGTGCCAGCAGTTATTCTACAGGAACCTACGAGCAGTACGTC. Its translation: CASSYSTGTYEQYV.

This chain uses TRBV19 with TRBJ1-4; 9 bases map to TRBD1. Germline V gene data show CDR1 as LNHDA and CDR2 as SQIVND (reference sequence). V shed 3 bases, J shed 8 bases, and the junction held 7 bases outside the gene matches. This CDR3 spans 15 amino acids. CDR3 sequence: CASSMGTGFREKLFF. The CDR3, as DNA: TGTGCCAGTAGTATGGGGACAGGGTTCCGGGAAAAACTGTTTTTT.

This clone appeared a single time. The chain employs TRBV19 and TRBJ2-3; no firm D call. Germline CDR1 reads LNHDA; CDR2 reads SQIVND (reference sequence). The CDR3 extends over 13 amino acids. V was trimmed by 5 bases and J by 3 bases, leaving 9 bases between them. CDR3 coding DNA: TGTGCCAGTAGTGAACTTATAACAGATACGCAGTATTTT. It translates to CASSELITDTQYF.

The V and J genes are TRBV29-1 and TRBJ2-1; 9 bases map to TRBD2. Germline V gene data show CDR1 as SQVTM and CDR2 as ANQGSEA. The CDR3 is made up of 16 amino acids. The ends lost 3 bases at V and 4 bases at J; junction bases unmatched: 10. The CDR3 region has the DNA TGCAGCGTTGAGTACCCCACTAGCGGGCCGTACAATGAGCAGTTCTTC. Encoded protein: CSVEYPTSGPYNEQFF.

V gene TRBV5-8 combines with J gene TRBJ1-5, with no clear D. Trimming left V 5 bases short and J 3 bases short, with 6 bases between. CDR1 is SGHTS and CDR2 is YDEGEE in the germline V gene. The CDR3 is made up of 12 amino acids. CDR3 in amino acids: CASSSHNQPQHF. For the CDR3, the DNA is TGTGCCAGCAGTTCCCACAATCAGCCCCAGCATTTT.

This sequence joins TRBV5-4 and TRBJ2-3; the match to TRBD2 covers 8 bases. The length of the CDR3 is 16 residues. Germline V gives CDR1 SGHNT, CDR2 YYREEE (reference sequence). With 4 bases clipped from V and 0 bases from J, the junction kept 7 bases outside the gene matches. This CDR3 reads CASSGPVAGSTDTQYF. In DNA form, the CDR3 reads TGTGCCAGCAGCGGCCCGGTAGCGGGAAGCACAGATACGCAGTATTTT. Filled out from reference TRBV5-4 and TRBJ2-3, the complete variable domain reads ETGVTQSPTHLIKTRGQQVTLRCSSQSGHNTVSWYQQALGQGPQFIFQYYREEENGRGNFPPRFSGLQFPNYSSELNVNALELDDSALYLCASSGPVAGSTDTQYFGPGTRLTVL.

This clone was seen only a few times. V usage is TRBV5-1 and J usage is TRBJ2-1, with a possible D match to TRBD1 (6 bases). The CDR3 runs 11 residues. V was clipped by 4 bases and J by 7 bases, with 6 bases between them. Looked up from germline, CDR1 is SGHRS and CDR2 is YFSETQ. The CDR3 DNA follows: TGCGCCAGCAGCGGACAGAATGAGCAGTTCTTC. Amino acid sequence: CASSGQNEQFF.

This chain connects TRBV30 to TRBJ2-3, with D perhaps matching TRBD1 (6 bases). With 2 bases removed from V and 1 base from J, the gap between germline ends came to 22 bases. The CDR3 has 18 residues. Germline V gene data show CDR1 as GTSNPN and CDR2 as SVGIG (reference sequence). For the CDR3, the DNA is TGTGCCTGGAGTATCGAGGGGGTAGGTACCTTCGGCACAGATACGCAGTATTTT. It encodes CAWSIEGVGTFGTDTQYF. The whole variable domain, filled in from reference TRBV30 and TRBJ2-3, reads SQTIHQWPATLVQPVGSPLSLECTVEGTSNPNLYWYRQAAGRGLQLLFYSVGIGQISSEVPQNLSASRPQDRQFILSSKKLLLSDSGFYLCAWSIEGVGTFGTDTQYFGPGTRLTVL.

The V call is TRBV11-2, the J call TRBJ1-1; TRBD1 matches 11 bases. The ends lost 0 bases at V and 7 bases at J; junction bases unmatched: 7. CDR1 and CDR2 from the germline V gene are SGHAT and FQNNGV. The length of the CDR3 is 16 residues. Here the CDR3 reads CASSLESGTGGYEAFF. The CDR3 nucleotides are TGTGCCAGCAGCTTAGAATCCGGGACAGGGGGGTATGAAGCTTTCTTT.

The V gene is TRBV28, the J gene TRBJ2-7; 8 positions agree with TRBD2. Germline CDR1 is MDHEN and CDR2 is SYDVKM. V was pared by 1 base and J by 2 bases, with 1 base of the junction left unmatched. This CDR3 is built from 14 residues. CDR3: CASSLFGGAYEQYV. CDR3 DNA: TGTGCCAGCAGTTTATTCGGGGGGGCCTACGAGCAGTACGTC.

The chain recombines TRBV4-1 with TRBJ1-1; D unclear. Germline assignment: CDR1 MGHRA and CDR2 YSYEKL. CDR3 length: 16 residues. Trimming removed 0 bases from V and 1 base from J, with 12 bases in between. The CDR3 DNA is TGCGCCAGCAGCCAAGATGCGGGCAGACCGAACACTGAAGCTTTCTTT. It codes for CASSQDAGRPNTEAFF.

The V and J genes are TRBV19 and TRBJ1-1, with TRBD1 matching over 7 bases. CDR1 LNHDA and CDR2 SQIVND come from the germline V gene (reference sequence). Germline trimming cut 6 bases from V and 4 bases from J; bases unmatched to any gene: 2. CDR3 length: 12 residues. CDR3 residues: CASRRDSTEAFF. The CDR3 region has the DNA TGTGCCAGTAGACGGGACAGCACTGAAGCTTTCTTT.

V usage is TRBV2 and J usage is TRBJ2-2; 7 bases fit TRBD2. This CDR3 comprises 15 residues. The ends lost 5 bases at V and 4 bases at J; junction bases unmatched: 7. Germline loops: CDR1 SNHLY, CDR2 FYNNEI. CDR3 region: CASSLTSSITGELFF. In nucleotides, the CDR3 is TGTGCCAGCAGTCTGACTAGCTCCATCACCGGGGAGCTGTTTTTT.

J is TRBJ2-3 and V is TRBV6-4, with D perhaps assigned TRBD1 or TRBD2 (6 bases each). Germline V gene lookup returns CDR1 MRHNA and CDR2 SNTAGT. Trimming left V 3 bases short and J 6 bases short, with 13 bases between. The CDR3 totals 14 residues. The CDR3: CASSEWGAVDTQYF. CDR3 sequence (DNA): TGTGCCAGCAGTGAGTGGGGGGCGGTGGATACGCAGTATTTT.

Here the CDR3 DNA reads TGCGCCAGCAACTGGGGGGGGCGAGGGACTGAAGCTTTCTTT. This translates into CASNWGGRGTEAFF. V usage is TRBV5-1 and J usage is TRBJ1-1; D may be TRBD1 (6 bases). The CDR3 length is 14 residues. Germline values: CDR1 SGHRS, CDR2 YFSETQ. The V and J ends lost 6 bases and 5 bases respectively, with 17 bases between them. The variable domain in full, with the rest retrieved from reference TRBV5-1 and TRBJ1-1, is KAGVTQTPRYLIKTRGQQVTLSCSPISGHRSVSWYQQTPGQGLQFLFEYFSETQRNKGNFPGRFSGRQFSNSRSEMNVSTLELGDSALYLCASNWGGRGTEAFFGQGTRLTVV.

This sequence joins TRBV7-8 and TRBJ1-4, with D possibly TRBD1 on 6 matching bases. V lost 5 bases and J 6 bases, leaving 16 bases between the germline ends. Germline V gene sequence: CDR1 SGHVS, CDR2 FQNEAQ. The length of the CDR3 is 15 residues. CDR3 region: CASSATGTSDEKLFF. Here the CDR3 DNA reads TGTGCCAGCAGCGCAACCGGGACAAGCGATGAAAAACTGTTTTTT. Together with reference TRBV7-8 and TRBJ1-4, the CDR3 gives the full variable domain: GAGVSQSPRYKVAKRGQDVALRCDPISGHVSLFWYQQALGQGPEFLTYFQNEAQLDKSGLPSDRFFAERPEGSVSTLKIQRTQQEDSAVYLCASSATGTSDEKLFFGSGTQLSVL.

This clone is a singleton in its sample. The CDR3 region is CASSLVAGGYDQPQHF. The CDR3 region has the DNA TGTGCCAGCAGCTTGGTGGCAGGGGGCTATGATCAGCCCCAGCATTTT. This chain links TRBV5-5 with TRBJ1-5, with 8 positions matching TRBD1. Trimming at V came to 0 bases and at J to 5 bases, leaving 7 bases not matched to a gene. CDR3 size: 16 residues. Per germline, CDR1 SGHKS and CDR2 YYEKEE (reference sequence).

The gene calls are TRBV7-9 and TRBJ2-3, with D hard to call. This CDR3 contains 14 residues. Germline V CDR1 and CDR2: SEHNR, FQNEAQ (reference sequence). V lost 6 bases to trimming and J lost 4 bases, with 14 bases between them. CDR3 in DNA: TGTGCCAGCAGTAACTGGGGTACCGCAGATACGCAGTATTTT. Its translation is CASSNWGTADTQYF.

The chain joins TRBV4-1 to TRBJ1-1; D possibly corresponds to TRBD1 (6 bases). The germline V and J ends were trimmed by 1 base and 3 bases, with 15 bases remaining between them. Germline V gene lookup returns CDR1 MGHRA and CDR2 YSYEKL. This CDR3 has 16 amino acids. The CDR3 nucleotides read TGCGCCAGCAGCCAAGGCACTACCGGGACATACACTGAAGCTTTCTTT. Amino acid sequence: CASSQGTTGTYTEAFF.